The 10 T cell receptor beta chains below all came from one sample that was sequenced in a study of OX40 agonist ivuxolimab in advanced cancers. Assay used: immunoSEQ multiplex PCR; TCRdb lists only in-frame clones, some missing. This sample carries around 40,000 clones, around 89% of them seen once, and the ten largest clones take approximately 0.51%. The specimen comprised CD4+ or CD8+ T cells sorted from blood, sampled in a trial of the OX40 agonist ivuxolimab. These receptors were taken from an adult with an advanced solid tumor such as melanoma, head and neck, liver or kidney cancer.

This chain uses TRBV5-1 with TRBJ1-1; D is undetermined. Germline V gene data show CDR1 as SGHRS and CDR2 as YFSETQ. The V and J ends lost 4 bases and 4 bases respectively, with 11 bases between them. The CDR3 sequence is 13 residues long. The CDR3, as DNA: TGCGCCAGCAGCCTGGACGGCATCACTGAAGCTTTCTTT. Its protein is CASSLDGITEAFF.

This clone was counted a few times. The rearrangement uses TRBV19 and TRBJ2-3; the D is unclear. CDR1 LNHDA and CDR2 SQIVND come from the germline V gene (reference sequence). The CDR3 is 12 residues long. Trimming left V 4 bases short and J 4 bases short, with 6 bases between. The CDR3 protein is CASSKRSDTQYF. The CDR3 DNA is TGTGCCAGTAGTAAACGGTCAGATACGCAGTATTTT.

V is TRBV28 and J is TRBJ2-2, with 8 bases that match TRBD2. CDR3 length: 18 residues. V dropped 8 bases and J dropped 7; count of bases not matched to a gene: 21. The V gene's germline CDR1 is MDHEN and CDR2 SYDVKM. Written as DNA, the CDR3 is TGTGCCAGCGGGAAGGAAGAGCGGGGGCCTGAATGGGGCGGGGAGCTGTTTTTT. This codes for CASGKEERGPEWGGELFF.

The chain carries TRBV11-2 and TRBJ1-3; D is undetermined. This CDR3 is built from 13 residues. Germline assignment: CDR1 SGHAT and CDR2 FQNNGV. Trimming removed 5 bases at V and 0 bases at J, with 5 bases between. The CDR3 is CASSTSSGNTIYF. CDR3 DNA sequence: TGTGCCAGCAGCACCTCCTCTGGAAACACCATATATTTT.

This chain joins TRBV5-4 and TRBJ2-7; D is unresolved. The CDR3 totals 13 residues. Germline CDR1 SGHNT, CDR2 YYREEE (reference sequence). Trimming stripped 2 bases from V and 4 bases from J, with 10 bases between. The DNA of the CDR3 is TGTGCCAGCAGCTTTCAAGCCGGGTACGAGCAGTACTTC. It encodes CASSFQAGYEQYF.

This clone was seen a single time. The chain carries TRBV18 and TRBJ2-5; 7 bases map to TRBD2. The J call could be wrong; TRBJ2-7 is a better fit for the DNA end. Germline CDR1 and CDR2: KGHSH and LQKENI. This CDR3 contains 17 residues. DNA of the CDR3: TGTGCCAGCTCACCTACCGGACTAGACCGCAGCTCCTACGAGCAGTACTTC. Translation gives CASSPTGLDRSSYEQYF.

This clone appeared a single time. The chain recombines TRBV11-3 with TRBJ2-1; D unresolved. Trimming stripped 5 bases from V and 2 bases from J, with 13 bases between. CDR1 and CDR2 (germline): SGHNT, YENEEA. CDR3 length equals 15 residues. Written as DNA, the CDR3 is TGTGCCAGCAGCCTCTCCGACCGGCCCTACAATGAGCAGTTCTTC. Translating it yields CASSLSDRPYNEQFF.

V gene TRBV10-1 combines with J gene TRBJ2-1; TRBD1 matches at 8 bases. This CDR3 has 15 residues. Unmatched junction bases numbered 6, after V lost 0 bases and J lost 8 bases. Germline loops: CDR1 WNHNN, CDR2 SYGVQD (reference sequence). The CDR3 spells CASSESPGGDDEQFF. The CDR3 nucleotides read TGCGCCAGCAGTGAGTCTCCAGGGGGCGACGATGAGCAGTTCTTC.

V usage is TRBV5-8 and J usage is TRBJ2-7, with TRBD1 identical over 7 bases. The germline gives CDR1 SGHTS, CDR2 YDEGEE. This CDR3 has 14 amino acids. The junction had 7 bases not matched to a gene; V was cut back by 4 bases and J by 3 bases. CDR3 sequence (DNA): TGTGCCAGCAGCCGACAGGGTTTTTACTACGAGCAGTACTTC. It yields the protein CASSRQGFYYEQYF.

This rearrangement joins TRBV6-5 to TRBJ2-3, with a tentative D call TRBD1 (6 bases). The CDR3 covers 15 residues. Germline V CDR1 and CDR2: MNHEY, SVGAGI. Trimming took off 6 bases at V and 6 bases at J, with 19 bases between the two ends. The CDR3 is CASRDQGQGGDTQYF. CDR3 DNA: TGTGCCAGCAGAGATCAGGGGCAAGGCGGGGATACGCAGTATTTT.